This T cell receptor (beta chain) is from a study of control samples from healthy donors and cancer patients (TCRdb year 2020). Note on this clone: The target of this receptor is not known. Nothing much larger sits one base from this clone, and base qualities are not available.

Library preparation employed the immunoSEQ multiplex PCR assay. The clones in this table, taken by TCRdb from immuneACCESS, are in-frame only. Not every clone is retained; where verified, under half of the shortfall comes from an unresolved V gene, and the cause of the rest is unknown. This sample comprises about 130,000 clones, roughly 92% of them detected only once. Jointly, the top ten make up approximately 6% of the sample. From cysteine to phenylalanine, the CDR3 is 15 amino acids long. Just the 45-base CDR3 DNA is kept, in frame starting at base 1. Ends trimmed: V by 6 bases, J by 7 bases; bases unmatched to a gene: 8. According to the germline V gene, CDR1 reads SGDLS and CDR2 reads YYNGEE.

Sequencing was performed on blood. This sequence uses TRBV9 and TRBJ1-4, with 11 bases matching TRBD1. The clonotype was recovered from a man between 18 and 35 years old in good health. Here the CDR3 is given as CASNGQGAVGEKLFF. Here is the DNA: TGTGCCAGCAACGGACAGGGGGCCGTAGGTGAAAAACTGTTTTTT.